Listed below are T cell receptor beta chains from one sample, sequenced in a study of T-cell memory formation after mild COVID-19. TCRdb analysed the 5' RACE reads with MiXCR anew, one entry per CDR3 protein. The data show 450,000 to 650,000 distinct CDR3 sequences, with over 20% seen just once and approximately 12% held by the top ten. Sequencing was done on a sample of PBMCs or a T cell subset sorted from them (not recorded which). These receptors were collected from an adult woman who had mild COVID-19 (a few samples of this study predate the infection). Cell type and time point are not known. CDR3s include the opening cysteine and the closing phenylalanine or tryptophan. D genes are given only for firm matches. Not all rows give a size; the values are once, few, many and, for expanded clones, a class.

V gene: TRBV7-9; D gene: NA; J gene: TRBJ2-1; clone size: many; CDR3 protein: CASSLEGEQFF; CDR3 DNA: TGTGCCAGCAGCCTAGAGGGTGAGCAGTTCTTC
V gene: TRBV2; D gene: NA; J gene: TRBJ2-7; clone size: NA; CDR3 protein: CAGLDSSWGSYEQYF; CDR3 DNA: TGTGCCGGCCTGGACTCCTCCTGGGGCTCCTACGAGCAGTACTTC
V gene: TRBV6-5; D gene: NA; J gene: TRBJ1-1; clone size: few; CDR3 protein: CASRAILGNTEAFF; CDR3 DNA: TGTGCCAGCAGGGCAATCCTGGGGAACACTGAAGCTTTCTTT
V gene: TRBV3-1; D gene: NA; J gene: TRBJ2-3; clone size: NA; CDR3 protein: CASSRRSGPGTDTQYF; CDR3 DNA: TGTGCCAGCAGCCGGAGGTCAGGGCCAGGCACAGATACGCAGTATTTT
V gene: TRBV4-1; D gene: NA; J gene: TRBJ2-7; clone size: many; CDR3 protein: CASSLTLGRAEEQYF; CDR3 DNA: TGCGCCAGCAGCCTCACCTTGGGCAGGGCGGAGGAGCAGTACTTC
V gene: TRBV20-1; D gene: TRBD1; J gene: TRBJ2-7; clone size: NA; CDR3 protein: CSATVDRVGYEQYF; CDR3 DNA: TGCAGTGCTACCGTGGACAGGGTAGGATACGAGCAGTACTTC
V gene: TRBV10-3; D gene: NA; J gene: TRBJ2-7; clone size: NA; CDR3 protein: CAISEWESAYEQYF; CDR3 DNA: TGTGCCATCAGTGAGTGGGAGTCGGCCTACGAGCAGTACTTC
V gene: TRBV20-1; D gene: TRBD2; J gene: TRBJ2-1; clone size: NA; CDR3 protein: CSAEASGRGLGEQFF; CDR3 DNA: TGCAGTGCTGAGGCTAGCGGGAGGGGTCTTGGTGAGCAGTTCTTC
V gene: TRBV5-1; D gene: TRBD1; J gene: TRBJ2-7; clone size: NA; CDR3 protein: CASSFNRGSEGEQYF; CDR3 DNA: TGCGCCAGCAGCTTCAACAGGGGATCTGAGGGCGAGCAGTACTTC
V gene: TRBV7-9; D gene: NA; J gene: TRBJ2-7; clone size: few; CDR3 protein: CASRGEVYEQYF; CDR3 DNA: TGTGCCAGCAGGGGAGAGGTCTACGAGCAGTACTTC
V gene: TRBV9; D gene: NA; J gene: TRBJ2-7; clone size: NA; CDR3 protein: CASSEGMEYEQYF; CDR3 DNA: TGTGCCAGCAGCGAGGGCATGGAGTACGAGCAGTACTTC
V gene: TRBV9; D gene: TRBD1; J gene: TRBJ1-1; clone size: NA; CDR3 protein: CASSVEGTVAMNTEAFF; CDR3 DNA: TGTGCCAGCAGCGTAGAAGGGACAGTCGCCATGAACACTGAAGCTTTCTTT
V gene: TRBV7-2; D gene: NA; J gene: TRBJ1-4; clone size: few; CDR3 protein: CASSSLELRYATNEKLFF; CDR3 DNA: TGTGCCAGCAGCTCGCTCGAACTCCGCTATGCAACTAATGAAAAACTGTTTTTT
V gene: TRBV7-9; D gene: NA; J gene: TRBJ1-4; clone size: NA; CDR3 protein: CASSLGAGDTIF; CDR3 DNA: TGTGCCAGCAGCTTAGGCGCCGGGGACACCATTTTT
V gene: TRBV18; D gene: NA; J gene: TRBJ1-1; clone size: NA; CDR3 protein: CASSPPSGTEHRHTEAFF; CDR3 DNA: TGTGCCAGCTCACCACCGTCAGGGACCGAGCACCGACACACTGAAGCTTTCTTT
V gene: TRBV12-3/TRBV12-4; D gene: NA; J gene: TRBJ1-2; clone size: NA; CDR3 protein: CASSLGSYYGYTF; CDR3 DNA: TGTGCCAGCAGTTTGGGATCTTACTATGGCTACACCTTC
V gene: TRBV7-9; D gene: TRBD1; J gene: TRBJ1-1; clone size: few; CDR3 protein: CASGQGLGTEAFF; CDR3 DNA: TGTGCCAGTGGACAGGGGCTCGGCACTGAAGCTTTCTTT
V gene: TRBV6-2/TRBV6-3; D gene: NA; J gene: TRBJ1-2; clone size: once; CDR3 protein: CASSYVPGYGYTF; CDR3 DNA: TGTGCCAGCAGTTACGTGCCAGGCTATGGCTACACCTTC
V gene: TRBV7-2; D gene: NA; J gene: TRBJ2-1; clone size: NA; CDR3 protein: CASSPARVKTSSYNEQFF; CDR3 DNA: TGTGCCAGCAGCCCGGCGCGGGTCAAAACAAGCTCCTACAATGAGCAGTTCTTC
V gene: TRBV7-6; D gene: TRBD2; J gene: TRBJ2-3; clone size: NA; CDR3 protein: CASSYGTSGDFTDTQYF; CDR3 DNA: TGTGCCAGCAGTTATGGGACTAGCGGGGACTTCACAGATACGCAGTATTTT
V gene: TRBV2; D gene: NA; J gene: TRBJ2-7; clone size: few; CDR3 protein: CASSPTRDTSYEQYF; CDR3 DNA: TGTGCCAGCAGCCCGACCCGGGACACCTCCTACGAGCAGTACTTC
V gene: TRBV11-2; D gene: NA; J gene: TRBJ2-1; clone size: many; CDR3 protein: CASSPTGESYNEQFF; CDR3 DNA: TGTGCCAGCAGCCCCACGGGTGAGTCCTACAATGAGCAGTTCTTC
V gene: TRBV15; D gene: NA; J gene: TRBJ2-2; clone size: few; CDR3 protein: CATSGTPSAGELFF; CDR3 DNA: TGTGCCACCTCCGGGACTCCAAGCGCCGGGGAGCTGTTTTTT
V gene: TRBV13; D gene: NA; J gene: TRBJ1-5; clone size: few; CDR3 protein: CASSVKGGQPQHF; CDR3 DNA: TGTGCCAGCAGCGTCAAGGGTGGTCAGCCCCAGCATTTT
V gene: TRBV5-1; D gene: TRBD2; J gene: TRBJ2-7; clone size: NA; CDR3 protein: CASSLPNIAGLDEQYF; CDR3 DNA: TGCGCCAGCAGCTTGCCAAATATAGCGGGATTGGACGAGCAGTACTTC
V gene: TRBV20-1; D gene: NA; J gene: TRBJ1-5; clone size: few; CDR3 protein: CSALQGGQPQHF; CDR3 DNA: TGCAGTGCTCTACAGGGAGGTCAGCCCCAGCATTTT
V gene: TRBV19; D gene: NA; J gene: TRBJ2-5; clone size: few; CDR3 protein: CASSIARETQYF; CDR3 DNA: TGTGCCAGTAGTATAGCCAGGGAGACCCAGTACTTC
V gene: TRBV12-3/TRBV12-4; D gene: TRBD2; J gene: TRBJ2-1; clone size: NA; CDR3 protein: CASSLYASGRRNEQFF; CDR3 DNA: TGTGCCAGCAGTTTATATGCTAGCGGGAGAAGAAATGAGCAGTTCTTC
V gene: TRBV24-1; D gene: NA; J gene: TRBJ1-1; clone size: NA; CDR3 protein: CATRSPGSERAEAFF; CDR3 DNA: TGTGCCACCAGATCTCCGGGTTCGGAACGCGCTGAAGCTTTCTTT
V gene: TRBV7-2; D gene: TRBD1; J gene: TRBJ2-3; clone size: few; CDR3 protein: CASSRNRGLGDTQYF; CDR3 DNA: TGTGCCAGCAGCCGCAACAGGGGGCTGGGGGATACGCAGTATTTT
V gene: TRBV5-1; D gene: NA; J gene: TRBJ2-7; clone size: few; CDR3 protein: CASSSEVSRGVVEQYF; CDR3 DNA: TGCGCCAGCAGCTCGGAGGTGTCTAGGGGCGTAGTAGAGCAGTACTTC
V gene: TRBV4-2; D gene: TRBD2; J gene: TRBJ2-1; clone size: NA; CDR3 protein: CASSQDGLAVNNEQFF; CDR3 DNA: TGTGCCAGCAGCCAAGATGGGCTAGCGGTTAACAATGAGCAGTTCTTC
V gene: TRBV2; D gene: NA; J gene: TRBJ2-3; clone size: few; CDR3 protein: CASSETLRGTDTQYF; CDR3 DNA: TGTGCCAGCAGTGAAACCTTGCGAGGCACAGATACGCAGTATTTT
V gene: TRBV12-3/TRBV12-4; D gene: NA; J gene: TRBJ1-3; clone size: NA; CDR3 protein: CASSSRPSGNTIYF; CDR3 DNA: TGTGCCAGCAGTTCCAGGCCCTCTGGAAACACCATATATTTT
V gene: TRBV4-2; D gene: NA; J gene: TRBJ1-3; clone size: NA; CDR3 protein: CASSQDPGYSGNTIYF; CDR3 DNA: TGTGCCAGCAGCCAAGATCCTGGATACTCTGGAAACACCATATATTTT
V gene: TRBV18; D gene: NA; J gene: TRBJ1-2; clone size: once; CDR3 protein: CASSQGRHSTNYGYTF; CDR3 DNA: TGTGCCAGCTCCCAGGGGCGGCACAGTACTAACTATGGCTACACCTTC
V gene: TRBV19; D gene: NA; J gene: TRBJ1-1; clone size: few; CDR3 protein: CASSIDRGYTEAFF; CDR3 DNA: TGTGCCAGTAGTATAGACAGAGGATACACTGAAGCTTTCTTT